This T cell receptor delta chain emerged from a study of Vδ1+ human thymocytes. The germline gives CDR1 GEAIGNYY, CDR2 EKD. The germline V and J ends were trimmed by 1 base and 11 bases, with 22 bases remaining between them. This CDR3 has 15 residues. This clone has a handful of counts. Its matching antigen is unknown. This may be a read error: a much more frequent sequence differs by one nucleotide. The sample has other DNA sequences that encode this CDR3 too. RNA was extracted from the cells and then reverse transcribed. CDR3 amplicons came from multiplex PCR with pooled V-gene forward and constant-region reverse primers. TCRdb re-identified clones in the multiplex PCR reads via CATT. The sample includes around 60,000 delta-chain clones, more than 13% of them seen just once. Findings and limits, study-wide: Highly polyclonal TRG and TRD repertoires with Gaussian CDR3 length distributions appeared in thymus. Unlike peripheral blood Vdelta1+ controls, thymic delta-chain sequences included approximately 21% Vdelta2 and few Vdelta3.

The sorted cells were CD3+ Vdelta1+ Vdelta2- thymocytes from alphabeta-depleted thymus. The chain combines TRDV2 with TRDJ1; D gene unclear. Sequencing was done on a sample of Vdelta1+ gamma-delta thymocytes from the thymus. The subset is: FACS-sorted CD3+ TCRalphabeta- TCRVdelta1+ TCRVdelta2- thymocytes. This receptor was taken from a girl in the first two years of life who had congenital heart surgery. CDR3 nucleotides: TGTGCCTGTGACACACCGATCCCGCGGACACGTAAGCTCATCTTT. Its protein is CACDTPIPRTRKLIF.